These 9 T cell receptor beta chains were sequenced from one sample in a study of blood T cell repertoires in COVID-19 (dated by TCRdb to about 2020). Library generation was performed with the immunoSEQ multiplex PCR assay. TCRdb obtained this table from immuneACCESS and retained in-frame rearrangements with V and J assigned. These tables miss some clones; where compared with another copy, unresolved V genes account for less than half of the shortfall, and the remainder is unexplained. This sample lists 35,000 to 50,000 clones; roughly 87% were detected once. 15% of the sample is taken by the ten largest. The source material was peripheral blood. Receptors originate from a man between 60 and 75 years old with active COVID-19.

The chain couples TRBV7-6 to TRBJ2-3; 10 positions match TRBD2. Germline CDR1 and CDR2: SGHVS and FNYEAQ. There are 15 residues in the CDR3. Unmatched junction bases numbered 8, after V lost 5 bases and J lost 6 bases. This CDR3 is CASSKLAGYADTQYF. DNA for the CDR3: TGTGCCAGCAGCAAACTAGCGGGATACGCGGATACGCAGTATTTT. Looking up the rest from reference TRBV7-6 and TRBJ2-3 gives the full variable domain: GAGVSQSPRYKVTKRGQDVALRCDPISGHVSLYWYRQALGQGPEFLTYFNYEAQQDKSGLPNDRFSAERPEGSISTLTIQRTEQRDSAMYRCASSKLAGYADTQYFGPGTRLTVL.

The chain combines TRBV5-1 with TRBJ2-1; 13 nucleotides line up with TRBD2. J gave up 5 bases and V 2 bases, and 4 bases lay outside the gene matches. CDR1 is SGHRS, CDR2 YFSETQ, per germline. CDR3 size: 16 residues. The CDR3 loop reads CASSFGLAGAHNEQFF. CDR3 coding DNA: TGCGCCAGCAGCTTTGGACTAGCGGGAGCCCACAATGAGCAGTTCTTC. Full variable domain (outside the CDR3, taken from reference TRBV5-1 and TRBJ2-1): KAGVTQTPRYLIKTRGQQVTLSCSPISGHRSVSWYQQTPGQGLQFLFEYFSETQRNKGNFPGRFSGRQFSNSRSEMNVSTLELGDSALYLCASSFGLAGAHNEQFFGPGTRLTVL.

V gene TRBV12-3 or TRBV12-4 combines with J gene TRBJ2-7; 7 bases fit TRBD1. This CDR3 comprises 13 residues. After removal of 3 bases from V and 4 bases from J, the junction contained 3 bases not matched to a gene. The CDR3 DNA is TGTGCCAGCAGTTTCTCACAGGGGTACGAGCAGTACTTC. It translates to CASSFSQGYEQYF.

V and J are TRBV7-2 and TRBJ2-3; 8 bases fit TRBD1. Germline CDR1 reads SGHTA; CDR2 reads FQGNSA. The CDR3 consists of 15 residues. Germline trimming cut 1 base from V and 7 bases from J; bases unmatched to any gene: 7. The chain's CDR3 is CASSLEQGVLNTQYF. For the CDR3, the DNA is TGTGCCAGCAGCTTAGAACAGGGGGTCCTAAATACGCAGTATTTT.

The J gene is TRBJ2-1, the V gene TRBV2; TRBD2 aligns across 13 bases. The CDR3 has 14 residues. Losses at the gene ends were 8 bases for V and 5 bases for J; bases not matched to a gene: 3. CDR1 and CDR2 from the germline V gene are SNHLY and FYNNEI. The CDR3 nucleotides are TGTGCCAGCGGGACTAGCGGGATCGACAATGAGCAGTTCTTC. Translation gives CASGTSGIDNEQFF.

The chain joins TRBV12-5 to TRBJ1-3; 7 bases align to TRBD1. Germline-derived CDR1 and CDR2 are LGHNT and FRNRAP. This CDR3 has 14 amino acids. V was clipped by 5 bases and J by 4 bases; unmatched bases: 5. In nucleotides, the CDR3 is TGTGCTAGTGGTATCGACAGGGCAGGAAACACCATATATTTT. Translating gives CASGIDRAGNTIYF.

This CDR3 is CASSFGQGGYNEQFF. In nucleotides, the CDR3 is TGTGCCAGCTCCTTCGGACAGGGAGGCTACAATGAGCAGTTCTTC. The genes are TRBV7-9 and TRBJ2-1; 8 bases line up with TRBD1. Germline V lookup: CDR1 SEHNR, CDR2 FQNEAQ (reference sequence). V lost 8 bases and J lost 3; bases outside the gene matches: 9. This CDR3 has 15 amino acids.

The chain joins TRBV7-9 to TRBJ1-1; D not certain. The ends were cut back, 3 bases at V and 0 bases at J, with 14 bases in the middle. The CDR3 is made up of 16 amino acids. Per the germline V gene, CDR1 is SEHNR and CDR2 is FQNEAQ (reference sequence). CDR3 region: CASSFSLAGVNTEAFF. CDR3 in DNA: TGTGCCAGCAGCTTCTCTCTGGCAGGCGTGAACACTGAAGCTTTCTTT. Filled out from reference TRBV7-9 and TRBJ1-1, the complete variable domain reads DTGVSQNPRHKITKRGQNVTFRCDPISEHNRLYWYRQTLGQGPEFLTYFQNEAQLEKSRLLSDRFSAERPKGSFSTLEIQRTEQGDSAMYLCASSFSLAGVNTEAFFGQGTRLTVV.

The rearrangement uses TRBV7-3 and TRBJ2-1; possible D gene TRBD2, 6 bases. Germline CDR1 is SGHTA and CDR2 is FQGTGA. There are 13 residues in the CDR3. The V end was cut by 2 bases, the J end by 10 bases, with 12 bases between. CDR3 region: CASSLPPAGEQFF. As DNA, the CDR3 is TGTGCCAGCAGCTTACCCCCGGCGGGGGAGCAGTTCTTC.